This TCR beta chain is from a study of CD8+ T cells in alopecia areata. The wider study: Tofacitinib ran 6 to 18 months, followed by 6 months off drug.

Sequencing used cDNA as its template, made by extracting RNA and reverse transcribing it. Here immunoSEQ multiplex PCR was the method, and the copy in TCRdb shows in-frame clones only, minus some. The sample contains 130,000 to 150,000 clones, 40% to 65% of which appear only once. J lost 8 bases, V lost 0 bases, and 4 bases had no gene match. The CDR3 length is 15 residues. Germline CDR1 and CDR2: MGHRA and YSYEKL. The study, taken as a whole, reports: Higher clonality than in normal scalp was seen in lesional scalp, especially alopecia totalis/universalis. In patients, TCRs were shared less clearly than in mice, and HLA may possibly be involved.

Collected material from alopecia areata patients comprised lesional scalp punch biopsies and peripheral blood. Of note for this clone: Antigen: not known.

The starting material was CD4+ T cells sorted from blood, obtained at week 0. The source is a human donor with alopecia areata. This chain connects TRBV4-1 to TRBJ1-4; 9 bases align to TRBD1. The chain's CDR3 is CASSQEDRGREKLFF. The CDR3 DNA sequence: TGCGCCAGCAGCCAAGAGGACAGGGGACGGGAAAAACTGTTTTTT.